What follows describes a single T cell receptor (beta chain). This record comes from a study of shared clonotypes between healthy human individuals. Several immunoSEQ 96-well plates shared each subset's DNA, each plate a replicate. The method was immunoSEQ multiplex PCR; TCRdb's version includes in-frame clones alone and lacks a portion of them. The data show millions of clones, about 92% seen once. Germline CDR1 reads SGHRS; CDR2 reads YFSETQ. This CDR3 comprises 15 residues. The V segment lost 3 bases and the J segment 2 bases; nucleotides outside the gene matches: 6. CD8 cells classed as naive were CD45RO-negative and positively selected for CCR7, excluding terminally differentiated effector memory CD45RA+ cells. Recent acute infections and vaccinations were absent in the healthy HIV-negative adult donors.

This sequence originates from a man between 18 and 35 years old in good health. Some clones in this sample may be carry-over from other donors' samples. This sequence joins TRBV5-1 and TRBJ2-3, with 7 positions matching TRBD1. Sequenced: naive CD8+ T cells from PBMCs. The CDR3 region has the DNA TGCGCCAGCAGCTATCGGGGACAGTACACAGATACGCAGTATTTT. Encoded protein: CASSYRGQYTDTQYF. The whole variable domain, filled in from reference TRBV5-1 and TRBJ2-3, reads KAGVTQTPRYLIKTRGQQVTLSCSPISGHRSVSWYQQTPGQGLQFLFEYFSETQRNKGNFPGRFSGRQFSNSRSEMNVSTLELGDSALYLCASSYRGQYTDTQYFGPGTRLTVL.